Following are 26 T cell receptor beta chains from one sample sequenced in a study of control samples from healthy donors and cancer patients. Here immunoSEQ multiplex PCR was the method, and the copy in TCRdb shows in-frame clones only, minus some. The sample includes about 110,000 clones, 90% seen only once; the top ten take 4.4%. The sequenced sample was blood. The receptors here all came from a human donor in good health. The donor label of this sample is uncertain.

The CDR3: CASSPPKGTTYEQYF. CDR3 DNA sequence: TGTGCCAGCTCACCACCGAAGGGCACTACTTACGAGCAGTACTTC. The V and J genes are TRBV18 and TRBJ2-7; D call uncertain. The V gene lost 0 bases and the J gene lost 4 bases, with 13 bases spanning the gap. The CDR3 length is 15 residues. Germline V gives CDR1 KGHSH, CDR2 LQKENI. Supplemented by reference TRBV18 and TRBJ2-7, the full variable domain reads NAGVMQNPRHLVRRRGQEARLRCSPMKGHSHVYWYRQLPEEGLKFMVYLQKENIIDESGMPKERFSAEFPKEGPSILRIQQVVRGDSAAYFCASSPPKGTTYEQYFGPGTRLTVT.

This chain connects TRBV7-9 to TRBJ2-4, with 7 positions matching TRBD1. The CDR3 length is 16 residues. The V and J ends lost 5 bases and 1 base, in that order; junction bases with no gene match: 8. The germline V gene has CDR1 SEHNR and CDR2 FQNEAQ (reference sequence). The CDR3 here is CASSPGTATAKNIQYF. The DNA for the CDR3 is TGTGCCAGCAGCCCAGGGACAGCAACTGCCAAAAACATTCAGTACTTC.

The chain has TRBV7-3 and TRBJ2-5; TRBD2 is a possible D gene (6 bases). Trimming removed 4 bases at V and 1 base at J, with 7 bases between. In germline, CDR1 is SGHTA, CDR2 FQGTGA. This CDR3 comprises 13 residues. CDR3 residues: CASSSGLQETQYF. CDR3 bases: TGTGCCAGCAGCTCGGGACTCCAAGAGACCCAGTACTTC.

The chain is built from TRBV19 and TRBJ2-2; a weak D match, TRBD2 (6 bases). The CDR3 covers 14 residues. The V end was cut by 5 bases, the J end by 4 bases, with 11 bases between. Per the germline V gene, CDR1 is LNHDA and CDR2 is SQIVND (reference sequence). CDR3 DNA sequence: TGTGCCAGTAGTCAAAGGAGGGGCACCGGGGAGCTGTTTTTT. Its protein is CASSQRRGTGELFF.

The J gene is TRBJ2-2, the V gene TRBV7-3, with 7 positions matching TRBD1. CDR3 length equals 16 residues. The junction had 6 bases not matched to a gene; V was cut back by 5 bases and J by 0 bases. The V gene's germline CDR1 is SGHTA and CDR2 FQGTGA. The CDR3 loop reads CASSPRTGANTGELFF. The CDR3 DNA follows: TGTGCCAGCAGCCCCCGGACAGGCGCGAACACCGGGGAGCTGTTTTTT.

The CDR3 loop is CASSQTSFTEAFF. CDR3 nucleotides: TGTGCCAGTAGCCAAACATCGTTCACTGAAGCTTTCTTT. The chain is built from TRBV19 and TRBJ1-1; the D is unclear. Germline CDR1 LNHDA, CDR2 SQIVND (reference sequence). The CDR3 loop spans 13 amino acids. The V end was cut by 6 bases, the J end by 4 bases, with 12 bases between.

The chain recombines TRBV19 with TRBJ1-5; no clear D. Germline values: CDR1 LNHDA, CDR2 SQIVND (reference sequence). This CDR3 comprises 15 residues. V was pared by 7 bases and J by 0 bases, with 13 bases between. CDR3 loop: CASKAYSPSNQPQHF. The CDR3 nucleotides read TGTGCCAGTAAGGCGTACAGTCCTAGCAATCAGCCCCAGCATTTT.

As DNA, the CDR3 is TGTGCCAGCAATAACAGGGGGATAAGCGAAAAACTGTTTTTT. This translates into CASNNRGISEKLFF. V and J are TRBV6-5 and TRBJ1-4, with 8 bases lining up with TRBD1. Germline CDR1 and CDR2: MNHEY and SVGAGI. There are 14 residues in the CDR3. The junction had 9 bases not matched to a gene; V was cut back by 7 bases and J by 8 bases.

This clone has only one observation. The V gene is TRBV12-3 or TRBV12-4, the J gene TRBJ1-1, with TRBD1 matching 7 bases. There are 13 residues in the CDR3. The ends lost 7 bases at V and 7 bases at J; junction bases unmatched: 9. For the CDR3, the DNA is TGTGCCAGCATCTTCGACAGGGCGGGTGAAGCTTTCTTT. Translated: CASIFDRAGEAFF.

V usage is TRBV19 and J usage is TRBJ2-2, with 7 bases that match TRBD2. The V segment lost 1 base and the J segment 3 bases; nucleotides outside the gene matches: 2. Germline CDR1 is LNHDA and CDR2 is SQIVND (reference sequence). This CDR3 spans 15 amino acids. The CDR3 DNA follows: TGTGCCAGTAGTATAGCGGGGGGATACACCGGGGAGCTGTTTTTT. Its protein product is CASSIAGGYTGELFF.

This clone was observed a few times. The V gene is TRBV5-8, the J gene TRBJ1-6; D unresolved. The CDR3 spans 15 residues. CDR1 is SGHTS and CDR2 is YDEGEE in the germline V gene. Trimming pared 4 bases from V and 0 bases from J, leaving 8 bases between. CDR3: CASSPGSSYNSPLHF. The CDR3 coding sequence is TGTGCCAGCAGCCCCGGGAGCTCCTATAATTCACCCCTCCACTTT.

A single count supports this clone. This chain uses TRBV4-3 with TRBJ2-5; TRBD2 matches at 7 bases. The ends lost 4 bases at V and 5 bases at J; junction bases unmatched: 16. The CDR3 has 17 amino acids. Germline values: CDR1 LGHNA, CDR2 YSLEER. CDR3 sequence reads: CASSRRLRDLGGETQYF. The CDR3 DNA reads TGCGCCAGCAGCCGCCGCCTCCGGGATCTGGGGGGGGAGACCCAGTACTTC.

The CDR3 reads CASTPPGGYGYTF. As DNA, the CDR3 is TGTGCCAGCACTCCCCCGGGTGGCTATGGCTACACCTTC. This chain connects TRBV6-5 to TRBJ1-2, with unresolved D. Per germline, CDR1 MNHEY and CDR2 SVGAGI. V was shortened by 7 bases and J by 4 bases, with 13 bases between the two germline ends. The CDR3 is made up of 13 amino acids.

The chain couples TRBV5-1 to TRBJ2-1; 9 bases fit TRBD2. CDR3 length equals 18 residues. V lost 4 bases to trimming and J lost 6 bases; unmatched junction nucleotides: 17. Germline values: CDR1 SGHRS, CDR2 YFSETQ. The CDR3 reads CASSARGGGAGFGNEQFF. The CDR3 DNA sequence: TGCGCCAGCAGCGCCCGGGGCGGGGGGGCCGGCTTCGGCAATGAGCAGTTCTTC. The entire variable domain, with the rest obtained from reference TRBV5-1 and TRBJ2-1, is as follows: KAGVTQTPRYLIKTRGQQVTLSCSPISGHRSVSWYQQTPGQGLQFLFEYFSETQRNKGNFPGRFSGRQFSNSRSEMNVSTLELGDSALYLCASSARGGGAGFGNEQFFGPGTRLTVL.

The chain recombines TRBV6-5 with TRBJ1-1; D unresolved. The V gene lost 7 bases and the J gene lost 5 bases, with 14 bases spanning the gap. The length of the CDR3 is 13 residues. Germline assignment: CDR1 MNHEY and CDR2 SVGAGI. The DNA for the CDR3 is TGTGCCAGCAACATAGGCGGGGTTACTGAAGCTTTCTTT. It specifies CASNIGGVTEAFF.

The chain uses TRBV6-6 and TRBJ2-2, with unresolved D. Germline V gene lookup returns CDR1 MNHNY and CDR2 SVGAGI (reference sequence). This CDR3 has 17 residues. The V and J ends lost 5 bases and 2 bases respectively, with 18 bases between them. CDR3 DNA sequence: TGTGCCAGCAGTCCCCACAACCCGACGGATAACACCGGGGAGCTGTTTTTT. Its translation is CASSPHNPTDNTGELFF.

This clone was found once. The chain has TRBV28 and TRBJ1-2; D not resolved. Trimming shortened V by 2 bases and J by 4 bases, and 5 bases separated the two germline ends. The CDR3 runs 12 residues. Looked up from germline, CDR1 is MDHEN and CDR2 is SYDVKM. CDR3 residues: CASSLPAYGYTF. In DNA, the CDR3 is TGTGCCAGCAGTTTACCCGCCTATGGCTACACCTTC.

The genes are TRBV27 and TRBJ2-1; D gene unclear. The germline V gene has CDR1 MNHEY and CDR2 SMNVEV (reference sequence). The length of the CDR3 is 14 residues. Trimming removed 5 bases from V and 6 bases from J, with 14 bases in between. The CDR3: CASSPGPFGNEQFF. The CDR3 DNA is TGTGCCAGCAGTCCCGGGCCCTTCGGCAATGAGCAGTTCTTC.

This clone was found once. The rearrangement links TRBV19 to TRBJ1-6; D call uncertain. The V end was cut by 4 bases, the J end by 10 bases, with 17 bases between. The CDR3 consists of 15 residues. The germline CDR1 and CDR2 sequences are LNHDA and SQIVND (reference sequence). The CDR3: CASSRQDERGSPLHF. The CDR3 DNA reads TGTGCCAGTAGTAGGCAAGATGAACGAGGGTCACCCCTCCACTTT. The full variable domain, its missing parts supplied by reference TRBV19 and TRBJ1-6, is DGGITQSPKYLFRKEGQNVTLSCEQNLNHDAMYWYRQDPGQGLRLIYYSQIVNDFQKGDIAEGYSVSREKKESFPLTVTSAQKNPTAFYLCASSRQDERGSPLHFGNGTRLTVT.

The chain combines TRBV28 with TRBJ1-2; no reliable D call. V was shortened by 7 bases and J by 7 bases, with 19 bases between the two germline ends. Germline assignment: CDR1 MDHEN and CDR2 SYDVKM. CDR3 length: 14 amino acids. In DNA form, the CDR3 reads TGTGCCAGCACCGTAGGAGAGGTGGGGTTTGGCTACACCTTC. It yields the protein CASTVGEVGFGYTF.

The gene calls are TRBV19 and TRBJ1-1; D not resolved. The length of the CDR3 is 13 residues. Germline V lookup: CDR1 LNHDA, CDR2 SQIVND (reference sequence). The V end was cut by 5 bases, the J end by 0 bases, with 7 bases between. CDR3 DNA: TGTGCCAGTAGTGTTACAGTGAACACTGAAGCTTTCTTT. Its protein product is CASSVTVNTEAFF.

This rearrangement joins TRBV5-1 to TRBJ2-1, with D unresolved. The V gene's germline CDR1 is SGHRS and CDR2 YFSETQ. CDR3 length: 14 amino acids. The germline V and J ends were trimmed by 0 bases and 5 bases, with 9 bases remaining between them. The CDR3: CASSLVRNHNEQFF. The CDR3 DNA follows: TGCGCCAGCAGCTTGGTCAGGAATCACAATGAGCAGTTCTTC.

The genes are TRBV3-1 (or the pseudogene TRBV3-2) and TRBJ1-6, with D unclear. The V end was cut by 3 bases, the J end by 0 bases, with 6 bases between. In germline, CDR1 is LGHDT, CDR2 YNNKEL (reference sequence). The CDR3 is 15 residues long. Here the CDR3 reads CASSHGSSYNSPLHF. DNA of the CDR3: TGTGCCAGCAGCCACGGGAGCTCCTATAATTCACCCCTCCACTTT.

The chain combines TRBV9 with TRBJ1-1; D not resolved. The CDR3 length is 14 residues. From germline, CDR1 is SGDLS and CDR2 YYNGEE. Trimming took off 3 bases at V and 1 base at J, with 10 bases between the two ends. As DNA, the CDR3 is TGTGCCAGCAGCGGGCAAGGCAGGAACACTGAAGCTTTCTTT. Translated: CASSGQGRNTEAFF.

The rearrangement links TRBV19 to TRBJ2-2, with TRBD2 identical over 10 bases. Trimming took 3 bases from V and 6 from J; bases not matched to a gene: 7. The CDR3 has 16 amino acids. Germline V gene sequence: CDR1 LNHDA, CDR2 SQIVND (reference sequence). The DNA of the CDR3 is TGTGCCAGTAGTATTCGGTCTAGCGGGGGAGCCGGGGAGCTGTTTTTT. It is translated as CASSIRSSGGAGELFF.

The chain employs TRBV18 and TRBJ1-2; D unclear. This CDR3 spans 15 amino acids. Between the trimmed V and J ends, which lost 0 bases and 6 bases, there was a span of 14 bases. Looked up from germline, CDR1 is KGHSH and CDR2 is LQKENI. This chain's CDR3 is CASSPPGGLGNGYTF. The CDR3 DNA reads TGTGCCAGCTCACCACCGGGTGGACTAGGGAATGGCTACACCTTC.